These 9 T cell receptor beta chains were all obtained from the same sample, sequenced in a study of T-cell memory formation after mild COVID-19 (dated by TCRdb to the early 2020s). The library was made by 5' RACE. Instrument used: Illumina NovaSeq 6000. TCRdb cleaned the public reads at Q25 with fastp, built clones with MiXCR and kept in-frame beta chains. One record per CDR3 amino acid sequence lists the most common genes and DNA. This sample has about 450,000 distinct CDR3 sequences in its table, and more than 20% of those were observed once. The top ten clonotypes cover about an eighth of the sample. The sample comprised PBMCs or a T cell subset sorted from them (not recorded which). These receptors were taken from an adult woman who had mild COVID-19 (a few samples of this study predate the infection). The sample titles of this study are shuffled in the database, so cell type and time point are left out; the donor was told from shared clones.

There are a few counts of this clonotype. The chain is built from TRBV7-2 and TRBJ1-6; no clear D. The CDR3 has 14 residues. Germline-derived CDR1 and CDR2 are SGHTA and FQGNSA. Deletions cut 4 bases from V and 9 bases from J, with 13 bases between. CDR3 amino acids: CASSSRWSGSPLHF. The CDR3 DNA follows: TGTGCCAGCAGCTCCAGGTGGAGCGGTTCACCCCTCCACTTT.

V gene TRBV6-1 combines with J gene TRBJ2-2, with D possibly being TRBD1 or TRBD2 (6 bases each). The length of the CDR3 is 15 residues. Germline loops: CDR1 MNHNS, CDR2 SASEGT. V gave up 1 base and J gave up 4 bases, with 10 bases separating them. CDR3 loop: CASSEVGGPTGELFF. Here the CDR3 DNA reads TGTGCCAGCAGTGAAGTCGGGGGCCCCACCGGGGAGCTGTTTTTT.

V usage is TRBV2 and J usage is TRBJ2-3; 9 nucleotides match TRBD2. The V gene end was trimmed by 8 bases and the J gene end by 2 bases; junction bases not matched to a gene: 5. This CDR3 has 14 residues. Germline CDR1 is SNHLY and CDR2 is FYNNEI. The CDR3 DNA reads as TGTGCCAGCGTAGCGGGGGCCTACACAGATACGCAGTATTTT. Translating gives CASVAGAYTDTQYF.

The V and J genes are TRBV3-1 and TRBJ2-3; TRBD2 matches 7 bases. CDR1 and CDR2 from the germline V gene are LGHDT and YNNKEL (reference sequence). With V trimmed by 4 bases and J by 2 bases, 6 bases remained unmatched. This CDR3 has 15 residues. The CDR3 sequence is CASSRSSGTTDTQYF. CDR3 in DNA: TGTGCCAGCAGCCGATCCAGCGGGACCACAGATACGCAGTATTTT.

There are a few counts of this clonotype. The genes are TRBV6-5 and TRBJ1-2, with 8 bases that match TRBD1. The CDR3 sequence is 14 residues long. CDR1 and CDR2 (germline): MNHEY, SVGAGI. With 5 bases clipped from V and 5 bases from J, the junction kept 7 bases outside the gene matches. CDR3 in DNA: TGTGCCAGCAGTCCGGACAGGGTGAAGTATGGCTACACCTTC. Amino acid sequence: CASSPDRVKYGYTF.

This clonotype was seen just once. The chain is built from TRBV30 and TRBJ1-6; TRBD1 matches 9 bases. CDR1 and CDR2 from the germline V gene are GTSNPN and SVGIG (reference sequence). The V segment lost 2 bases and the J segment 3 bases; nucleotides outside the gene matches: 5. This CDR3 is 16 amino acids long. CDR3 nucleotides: TGTGCCTGGAGTACAGGGGGCCACCTCTATAATTCACCCCTCCACTTT. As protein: CAWSTGGHLYNSPLHF.

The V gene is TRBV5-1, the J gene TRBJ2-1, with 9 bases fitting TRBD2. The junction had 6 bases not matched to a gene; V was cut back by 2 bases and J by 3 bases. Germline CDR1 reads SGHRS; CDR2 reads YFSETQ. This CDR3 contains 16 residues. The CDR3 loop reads CASSLVAGGDYNEQFF. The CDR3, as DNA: TGCGCCAGCAGCTTAGTCGCGGGGGGGGACTACAATGAGCAGTTCTTC.

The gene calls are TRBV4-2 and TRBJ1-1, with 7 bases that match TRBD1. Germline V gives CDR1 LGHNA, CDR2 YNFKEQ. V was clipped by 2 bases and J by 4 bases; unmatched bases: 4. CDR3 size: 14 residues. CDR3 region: CASSQRDSLTEAFF. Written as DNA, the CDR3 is TGTGCCAGCAGCCAAAGGGACAGCCTCACTGAAGCTTTCTTT.

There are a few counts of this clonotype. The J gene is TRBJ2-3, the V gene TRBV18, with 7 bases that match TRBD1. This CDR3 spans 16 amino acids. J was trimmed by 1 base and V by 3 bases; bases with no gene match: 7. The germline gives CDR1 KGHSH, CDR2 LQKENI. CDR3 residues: CASSPQGVKGTDTQYF. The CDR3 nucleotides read TGTGCCAGCTCACCCCAGGGGGTGAAGGGCACAGATACGCAGTATTTT.